These 23 T cell receptor beta chains were all obtained from the same sample, sequenced in a study of cytomegalovirus exposure and HLA in healthy donors. Primers for the PCR totalled 60 Vbeta and 13 Jbeta. Assay: immunoSEQ multiplex PCR; the TCRdb copy retains only in-frame clones and omits some. The sample's table shows 65,000 to 85,000 clones. The sequencing input was PBMCs. The receptors were sampled from a female donor in good health and CMV-seropositive.

This chain uses TRBV4-1 with TRBJ2-7; tentatively, D is TRBD1 (6 bases). V lost 3 bases and J lost 2, with 17 bases in between. Per germline, CDR1 MGHRA and CDR2 YSYEKL. The CDR3 length is 16 residues. The chain's CDR3 is CASSHASGTPAYEQYF. CDR3 nucleotide sequence: TGCGCCAGCAGCCACGCATCCGGGACACCTGCCTACGAGCAGTACTTC.

The rearrangement uses TRBV13 and TRBJ1-3; the D is unclear. The CDR3 has 14 residues. The V end was cut by 5 bases, the J end by 5 bases, with 13 bases between. CDR1 is PRHDT and CDR2 is FYEKMQ in the germline V gene (reference sequence). CDR3 sequence: CASSPELTRNTIYF. CDR3 bases: TGTGCCAGCAGCCCCGAACTAACGAGAAACACCATATATTTT. Combining the CDR3 with reference TRBV13 and TRBJ1-3 gives the whole variable domain AAGVIQSPRHLIKEKRETATLKCYPIPRHDTVYWYQQGPGQDPQFLISFYEKMQSDKGSIPDRFSAQQFSDYHSELNMSSLELGDSALYFCASSPELTRNTIYFGEGSWLTVV.

A remark on this clone: The junction shows a germline mismatch at one end, possibly a read error. The gene calls are TRBV29-1 and TRBJ1-2, with D perhaps matching TRBD1 (5 bases). The CDR3 extends over 8 amino acids. Germline values: CDR1 SQVTM, CDR2 ANQGSEA. Here the CDR3 reads CSVEAQGF. The CDR3 DNA follows: TGCAGCGTTGAAGCCCAGGGCTTC.

The V and J genes are TRBV5-6 and TRBJ1-3; 8 bases map to TRBD1. Looked up from germline, CDR1 is SGHDT and CDR2 is YYEEEE. V was pared by 4 bases and J by 2 bases, with 17 bases of the junction left unmatched. CDR3 length equals 19 residues. The CDR3 here is CASSVAKWDRPSPGNTIYF. DNA for the CDR3: TGTGCCAGCAGCGTAGCGAAATGGGACAGGCCGAGTCCTGGAAACACCATATATTTT.

J is TRBJ1-4 and V is TRBV9, with D perhaps matching TRBD1 (6 bases). Trimming cost V 1 base and J 4 bases, with 11 bases left between them. The CDR3 extends over 15 amino acids. The germline V gene encodes CDR1 SGDLS and CDR2 YYNGEE. The CDR3 spells CASSVQGTSNEKLFF. DNA of the CDR3: TGTGCCAGCAGCGTACAGGGGACAAGTAATGAAAAACTGTTTTTT.

J is TRBJ2-1 and V is TRBV6-5; D might be TRBD2 (6 bases). The germline V gene has CDR1 MNHEY and CDR2 SVGAGI. The CDR3 runs 12 residues. Between the trimmed V and J ends, which lost 2 bases and 7 bases, there was a span of 6 bases. CDR3 region: CASSYGGNEQFF. CDR3 coding DNA: TGTGCCAGCAGTTACGGGGGGAATGAGCAGTTCTTC.

CDR3 coding DNA: TGTGCCAGCAGCTTAGGACAGGGGGCTGCTGAAAAACTGTTTTTT. It is translated as CASSLGQGAAEKLFF. This sequence joins TRBV7-9 and TRBJ1-4; TRBD1 matches 10 bases. The CDR3 totals 15 residues. Germline lookup yields CDR1 SEHNR and CDR2 FQNEAQ (reference sequence). J gave up 7 bases and V 1 base, and 3 bases lay outside the gene matches.

The rearrangement links TRBV7-9 to TRBJ2-7, with 8 bases fitting TRBD1. CDR3 length equals 14 residues. The germline V gene encodes CDR1 SEHNR and CDR2 FQNEAQ (reference sequence). Trimming at V came to 4 bases and at J to 5 bases, leaving 7 bases not matched to a gene. The CDR3 region is CASSSDPTGDEQYF. In nucleotides, the CDR3 is TGTGCCAGCAGCTCAGATCCGACAGGGGACGAGCAGTACTTC.

V gene TRBV7-8 combines with J gene TRBJ1-2; 7 bases align to TRBD1. V lost 5 bases and J lost 3; bases outside the gene matches: 15. The CDR3 is 17 residues long. The germline CDR1 and CDR2 sequences are SGHVS and FQNEAQ. The CDR3 DNA reads TGTGCCAGCAGCCTCAGACGGACAGGCGATCCCCACTATGGCTACACCTTC. It yields the protein CASSLRRTGDPHYGYTF. Variable domain in full (rest from reference TRBV7-8 and TRBJ1-2): GAGVSQSPRYKVAKRGQDVALRCDPISGHVSLFWYQQALGQGPEFLTYFQNEAQLDKSGLPSDRFFAERPEGSVSTLKIQRTQQEDSAVYLCASSLRRTGDPHYGYTFGSGTRLTVV.

This chain connects TRBV30 to TRBJ1-5, with D uncertain. This CDR3 spans 12 amino acids. The germline CDR1 and CDR2 sequences are GTSNPN and SVGIG (reference sequence). Between the trimmed V and J ends, which lost 4 bases and 3 bases, there was a span of 7 bases. The CDR3 reads CAWNSINQPQHF. The CDR3 nucleotides read TGTGCCTGGAACAGCATCAATCAGCCCCAGCATTTT. Full variable domain (outside the CDR3, taken from reference TRBV30 and TRBJ1-5): SQTIHQWPATLVQPVGSPLSLECTVEGTSNPNLYWYRQAAGRGLQLLFYSVGIGQISSEVPQNLSASRPQDRQFILSSKKLLLSDSGFYLCAWNSINQPQHFGDGTRLSIL.

This chain joins TRBV7-9 and TRBJ2-2, with a weak D call TRBD1 (5 bases). The CDR3 extends over 14 amino acids. The germline V and J ends were trimmed by 5 bases and 1 base, with 8 bases remaining between them. The germline V gene encodes CDR1 SEHNR and CDR2 FQNEAQ (reference sequence). This chain's CDR3 is CASSLDRNTGELFF. The CDR3 region has the DNA TGTGCCAGCAGCCTTGACAGGAACACCGGGGAGCTGTTTTTT.

This chain uses TRBV18 with TRBJ1-1; 7 bases are a match to TRBD1. The trim removed 2 bases at V and 2 bases at J, leaving 2 bases unmatched. This CDR3 is 14 amino acids long. CDR1 is KGHSH and CDR2 is LQKENI in the germline V gene. The CDR3 coding sequence is TGTGCCAGCTCACCATGGACAGGAAACACTGAAGCTTTCTTT. The encoded protein is CASSPWTGNTEAFF.

V and J are TRBV30 and TRBJ1-4; possibly TRBD1 for D (5 bases). V was cut by 3 bases and J by 7 bases, with 15 bases left in between. In germline, CDR1 is GTSNPN, CDR2 SVGIG (reference sequence). The CDR3 sequence is 14 residues long. This CDR3 reads CAWSSPGLSEKLFF. The CDR3 bases are TGTGCCTGGAGCTCGCCAGGGTTGAGTGAAAAACTGTTTTTT.

As DNA, the CDR3 is TGTGCCAGCAGCTTAGAGGGGGCGGGCAATGAGCAGTTCTTC. Its translation: CASSLEGAGNEQFF. This chain links TRBV13 with TRBJ2-1; 7 bases are shared with TRBD1. This CDR3 has 14 residues. V gave up 1 base and J gave up 6 bases; unmatched junction bases: 3. CDR1 PRHDT and CDR2 FYEKMQ come from the germline V gene (reference sequence).

The chain is built from TRBV4-1 and TRBJ2-1, with D unclear. The length of the CDR3 is 13 residues. V was clipped by 1 base and J by 8 bases, with 9 bases between them. The V gene's germline CDR1 is MGHRA and CDR2 YSYEKL. Here the CDR3 DNA reads TGCGCCAGCAGCCAAGGGGCGTGGGATGAGCAGTTCTTC. Translating it yields CASSQGAWDEQFF.

The chain employs TRBV6-5 and TRBJ2-2; D unclear. The CDR3 extends over 12 amino acids. Per the germline V gene, CDR1 is MNHEY and CDR2 is SVGAGI. V was shortened by 4 bases and J by 4 bases, with 4 bases between the two germline ends. CDR3 nucleotide sequence: TGTGCCAGCAGTTTTAGCACCGGGGAGCTGTTTTTT. Protein: CASSFSTGELFF.

The V gene is TRBV7-9, the J gene TRBJ1-2; no clear D gene. Germline assignment: CDR1 SEHNR and CDR2 FQNEAQ (reference sequence). V was clipped by 3 bases and J by 2 bases, with 10 bases between them. The CDR3 totals 14 residues. The chain's CDR3 is CASSLGALNYGYTF. CDR3 DNA sequence: TGTGCCAGCAGCTTGGGTGCACTAAACTATGGCTACACCTTC.

The DNA of the CDR3 is TGTGCCAGCAGTTACACCCGGACTAGCGGGACTAGCACAGATACGCAGTATTTT. Translating it yields CASSYTRTSGTSTDTQYF. The chain is built from TRBV28 and TRBJ2-3; 12 bases line up with TRBD2. Germline-derived CDR1 and CDR2 are MDHEN and SYDVKM. The CDR3 spans 18 residues. After removal of 4 bases from V and 0 bases from J, the junction contained 8 bases not matched to a gene.

This chain uses TRBV18 with TRBJ2-1; TRBD2 matches at 10 bases. The CDR3 is 16 amino acids. CDR1 KGHSH and CDR2 LQKENI come from the germline V gene. The J segment lost 7 bases and the V segment lost 3 bases, leaving 9 bases of the junction unmatched. The CDR3 DNA is TGTGCCAGCTCACCGTCTAGCGGGAGTCTATCAAATGAGCAGTTCTTC. Residues: CASSPSSGSLSNEQFF. Supplemented by reference TRBV18 and TRBJ2-1, the full variable domain reads NAGVMQNPRHLVRRRGQEARLRCSPMKGHSHVYWYRQLPEEGLKFMVYLQKENIIDESGMPKERFSAEFPKEGPSILRIQQVVRGDSAAYFCASSPSSGSLSNEQFFGPGTRLTVL.

J is TRBJ1-2 and V is TRBV5-8; 9 bases fit TRBD1. Germline lookup yields CDR1 SGHTS and CDR2 YDEGEE. This CDR3 is built from 14 residues. Unmatched junction bases numbered 5, after V lost 5 bases and J lost 3 bases. The CDR3 DNA sequence: TGTGCCAGCAGTCCGAGGACAGGGGACTATGGCTACACCTTC. Translation gives CASSPRTGDYGYTF.

The chain combines TRBV5-1 with TRBJ2-1, with D unclear. This CDR3 contains 14 residues. Trimming shortened V by 7 bases and J by 2 bases, and 13 bases separated the two germline ends. The germline V gene has CDR1 SGHRS and CDR2 YFSETQ. The CDR3 reads CASSIGGPYNEQFF. The DNA of the CDR3 is TGCGCCAGCTCGATAGGTGGGCCCTACAATGAGCAGTTCTTC.

The chain recombines TRBV18 with TRBJ2-7, with D perhaps TRBD2 (5 bases). Germline lookup yields CDR1 KGHSH and CDR2 LQKENI. The CDR3 loop spans 16 amino acids. Trimming removed 3 bases from V and 0 bases from J, with 15 bases in between. The CDR3 nucleotides are TGTGCCAGCTCACCCACGGACTGGGTTAGCTCCTACGAGCAGTACTTC. This encodes CASSPTDWVSSYEQYF.

V is TRBV6-1 and J is TRBJ1-2, with 12 bases identical to TRBD1. The CDR3 loop spans 16 amino acids. Germline V gene sequence: CDR1 MNHNS, CDR2 SASEGT. V trimming: 4 bases; J trimming: 7 bases; junction bases outside the gene matches: 10. CDR3 in amino acids: CASSGRDRGHSSGYTF. The CDR3 region has the DNA TGTGCCAGCAGTGGCCGGGACAGGGGGCATTCCAGTGGCTACACCTTC.